This T cell receptor (beta chain) was sequenced for a study of blood T cell repertoires in COVID-19. Study context: Sites in the United States, Italy and Spain provided acute and convalescent COVID-19 samples. PBMCs, B-cell-depleted T cells, or T cells were the source of the cDNA or gDNA that made up the material.

CDR3 length equals 17 residues. The germline gives CDR1 SGDLS, CDR2 YYNGEE. The V and J ends lost 3 bases and 0 bases, in that order; junction bases with no gene match: 9. The method was immunoSEQ multiplex PCR; TCRdb's version includes in-frame clones alone and lacks a portion of them. Here the sample spans 13,000 to 15,000 clones, about 89% being singletons. The material sequenced was peripheral blood. The chain has TRBV9 and TRBJ2-3; TRBD1 matches 8 bases. This TCR was recovered from a woman between 65 and 79 years old in a cohort sampled during active or convalescent COVID-19. The CDR3 bases are TGTGCCAGCAGCGCTGTACCCGGGACAGGAAGCACAGATACGCAGTATTTT. Translating gives CASSAVPGTGSTDTQYF.